This T cell receptor (beta chain) was sequenced during a study of blood T cells in healthy people across ages. To note about this clonotype: Its specificity is unknown.

Study outcomes and limitations: The recorded TCR beta diversity per million T cells decreased in a roughly linear manner with age. Because donor CMV status was unknown, expanded clonotype changes were possibly confounded.

Germline V gives CDR1 SGHRS, CDR2 YFSETQ. This CDR3 has 17 amino acids. The ends lost 4 bases at V and 1 base at J; junction bases unmatched: 10. The second PCR ran roughly 7 to 12 cycles with a sample-barcoded 5' primer and J-beta primers. CDR3-containing paired-end reads numbering at least 2.5 million came from each sample. In TCRdb, the 5' RACE reads were re-called with MiXCR into one record per CDR3 protein. There are about 680,000 distinct CDR3 sequences in the sample; around 45% occur only once, and 30% to 35% lies in the top ten. The chain links TRBV5-1 to TRBJ2-3, with TRBD2 matching over 9 bases. Sequenced input: blood. The sequence derives from a woman in her sixties in good health. CDR3 residues: CASSVDPGGGGTDTQYF. DNA of the CDR3: TGCGCCAGCAGCGTTGATCCGGGCGGGGGGGGCACAGATACGCAGTATTTT. Supplemented by reference TRBV5-1 and TRBJ2-3, the full variable domain reads KAGVTQTPRYLIKTRGQQVTLSCSPISGHRSVSWYQQTPGQGLQFLFEYFSETQRNKGNFPGRFSGRQFSNSRSEMNVSTLELGDSALYLCASSVDPGGGGTDTQYFGPGTRLTVL.